The 32 T cell receptor beta chains in this list originate from one sample, sequenced in a study of blood T cell repertoires in COVID-19. TCRdb keeps only in-frame clones here, not all; method: immunoSEQ multiplex PCR. The sample comprises 360,000 or so clones, less than 90% of which are singletons, and just under 3% rests with the top ten. The specimen was PBMCs or T cells enriched from blood (not recorded which). The receptors stem from a woman aged 25 to 39 who had recovered from COVID-19.

V is TRBV7-2 and J is TRBJ2-5; 9 nucleotides line up with TRBD2. The ends lost 3 bases at V and 2 bases at J; junction bases unmatched: 4. There are 15 residues in the CDR3. Germline V gene lookup returns CDR1 SGHTA and CDR2 FQGNSA. CDR3 DNA sequence: TGTGCCAGCAGCTTCGCGGGAGGGCCTCAAGAGACCCAGTACTTC. It yields the protein CASSFAGGPQETQYF. The full variable domain, rest sourced from reference TRBV7-2 and TRBJ2-5, is GAGVSQSPSNKVTEKGKDVELRCDPISGHTALYWYRQSLGQGLEFLIYFQGNSAPDKSGLPSDRFSAERTGGSVSTLTIQRTQQEDSAVYLCASSFAGGPQETQYFGPGTRLLVL.

The rearrangement uses TRBV7-9 and TRBJ1-1; D not resolved. V gave up 1 base and J gave up 0 bases, with 9 bases separating them. The CDR3 spans 15 residues. Germline loops: CDR1 SEHNR, CDR2 FQNEAQ (reference sequence). For the CDR3, the DNA is TGTGCCAGCAGCTTAGGTTACACTATGAACACTGAAGCTTTCTTT. Its translation: CASSLGYTMNTEAFF.

The chain links TRBV30 to TRBJ2-1; tentatively, D is TRBD2 (6 bases). V lost 4 bases and J lost 3, with 16 bases in between. The germline CDR1 and CDR2 sequences are GTSNPN and SVGIG (reference sequence). CDR3 size: 15 residues. The CDR3 region has the DNA TGTGCCTGGATCCCCTTGGAGGGGCTCTACAATGAGCAGTTCTTC. The encoded protein is CAWIPLEGLYNEQFF.

This clone occurred once. The chain uses TRBV3-1 (or the pseudogene TRBV3-2) and TRBJ1-6, with a weak D call TRBD1 (5 bases). The CDR3 sequence is 13 residues long. With 5 bases removed from V and 10 bases from J, the gap between germline ends came to 12 bases. In germline, CDR1 is LGHDT, CDR2 YNNKEL (reference sequence). The CDR3 DNA reads TGTGCCAGCAGCAGGGGTGGGGAATCACCCCTCCACTTT. Protein: CASSRGGESPLHF.

This sequence joins TRBV5-1 and TRBJ1-5; no reliable D call. Looked up from germline, CDR1 is SGHRS and CDR2 is YFSETQ. CDR3 length: 15 residues. Trimming left V 2 bases short and J 2 bases short, with 11 bases between. The CDR3 coding sequence is TGCGCCAGCAGCTTACGGGGTGGGGGCAATCAGCCCCAGCATTTT. It is translated as CASSLRGGGNQPQHF.

The CDR3 nucleotides are TGTGCCAGCAGCTTAAACGGACATTCGGGAGGCGGAAACATTCAGTACTTC. Translating gives CASSLNGHSGGGNIQYF. This chain links TRBV7-6 with TRBJ2-4; 7 bases are a match to TRBD2. CDR1 is SGHVS, CDR2 FNYEAQ, per germline. The CDR3 spans 17 residues. The ends lost 2 bases at V and 6 bases at J; junction bases unmatched: 13.

This rearrangement joins TRBV5-4 to TRBJ1-1, with D uncertain. The length of the CDR3 is 14 residues. V dropped 2 bases and J dropped 1 base, with 9 bases sitting between them. From germline, CDR1 is SGHNT and CDR2 YYREEE (reference sequence). CDR3 nucleotide sequence: TGTGCCAGCAGCTTAGGACTGACGAACACTGAAGCTTTCTTT. Its translation is CASSLGLTNTEAFF.

The V and J genes are TRBV25-1 and TRBJ2-1; 9 bases align to TRBD1. The CDR3 totals 15 residues. V dropped 6 bases and J dropped 4; count of bases not matched to a gene: 7. In germline, CDR1 is MGHDK, CDR2 SYGVNS. Written as DNA, the CDR3 is TGTGCCAGCAGAGAACCGGGACAGGGATACAATGAGCAGTTCTTC. Translation gives CASREPGQGYNEQFF.

The V gene is TRBV6-6, the J gene TRBJ2-3; D gene ambiguous. V lost 4 bases and J 6 bases, leaving 5 bases between the germline ends. The CDR3 runs to 11 residues. CDR1 is MNHNY, CDR2 SVGAGI, per germline (reference sequence). Written as DNA, the CDR3 is TGTGCCAGCAGTTCTAGGGATACGCAGTATTTT. As protein: CASSSRDTQYF.

The rearrangement uses TRBV19 and TRBJ1-1; D gene unclear. CDR1 is LNHDA, CDR2 SQIVND, per germline (reference sequence). The CDR3 extends over 13 amino acids. V dropped 5 bases and J dropped 2 bases, with 9 bases sitting between them. CDR3 in amino acids: CASSAGVNTEAFF. Written as DNA, the CDR3 is TGTGCCAGTAGTGCCGGGGTTAACACTGAAGCTTTCTTT.

This chain joins TRBV18 and TRBJ2-7; 9 nucleotides agree with TRBD1. Trimming removed 2 bases from V and 2 bases from J; junction bases left unmatched: 4. This CDR3 region has 15 residues. Germline-derived CDR1 and CDR2 are KGHSH and LQKENI. The CDR3 nucleotides are TGTGCCAGCTCACCAGGGGGGACAGGGACCTACGAGCAGTACTTC. Protein product: CASSPGGTGTYEQYF.

J is TRBJ2-2 and V is TRBV6-1; maybe TRBD1 (5 bases). This CDR3 contains 14 residues. Trimming removed 2 bases from V and 7 bases from J, with 11 bases in between. CDR1 and CDR2 (germline): MNHNS, SASEGT. The CDR3 here is CASSESRAGGELFF. CDR3 nucleotide sequence: TGTGCCAGCAGTGAATCCAGGGCCGGCGGGGAGCTGTTTTTT.

The chain carries TRBV19 and TRBJ2-7; 9 bases are shared with TRBD2. CDR1 is LNHDA and CDR2 is SQIVND in the germline V gene (reference sequence). The CDR3 contains 16 residues. V lost 5 bases, J lost 8 bases, and 16 bases stayed unmatched. The CDR3 DNA follows: TGTGCCAGTAGTGCCCCAAATAGCGGGGGTCGTCTAAAGCAGTACTTC. This gives the protein CASSAPNSGGRLKQYF.

V is TRBV7-9 and J is TRBJ2-1; TRBD2 agrees at 7 bases. This CDR3 contains 16 residues. Trimming cost V 1 base and J 2 bases; bases outside gene matches: 5. Germline CDR1 SEHNR, CDR2 FQNEAQ (reference sequence). CDR3 region: CASSLVSGEAYNEQFF. In nucleotides, the CDR3 is TGTGCCAGCAGCTTAGTGAGCGGGGAGGCCTACAATGAGCAGTTCTTC.

The genes are TRBV7-6 and TRBJ1-3, with D perhaps matching TRBD1 (6 bases). V was pared by 3 bases and J by 2 bases, with 11 bases between. The germline V gene encodes CDR1 SGHVS and CDR2 FNYEAQ. This CDR3 comprises 15 residues. The CDR3 reads CASSFGTSAGNTIYF. The CDR3, as DNA: TGTGCCAGCAGCTTCGGGACATCCGCTGGAAACACCATATATTTT.

This chain joins TRBV9 and TRBJ1-1; D may be TRBD1 (5 bases). The V and J ends lost 1 base and 4 bases respectively, with 8 bases between them. The CDR3 runs to 13 residues. The germline gives CDR1 SGDLS, CDR2 YYNGEE. The CDR3 region has the DNA TGTGCCAGCAGCGTATGGGGGGGCACTGAAGCTTTCTTT. Translated: CASSVWGGTEAFF.

The gene calls are TRBV27 and TRBJ2-7; D is ambiguous. Germline CDR1 reads MNHEY; CDR2 reads SMNVEV (reference sequence). The V gene lost 6 bases and the J gene lost 0 bases, with 6 bases spanning the gap. The CDR3 contains 12 residues. The CDR3 loop is CASSSSSYEQYF. The CDR3 nucleotides are TGTGCCAGCAGCTCGAGCTCCTACGAGCAGTACTTC.

The V gene is TRBV5-1, the J gene TRBJ2-5, with TRBD2 matching over 12 bases. The ends lost 4 bases at V and 5 bases at J; junction bases unmatched: 15. The germline CDR1 and CDR2 sequences are SGHRS and YFSETQ. The CDR3 length is 18 residues. The CDR3 spells CASSPRLAGDPNPETQYF. The CDR3 nucleotides read TGCGCCAGCAGCCCAAGACTAGCGGGGGACCCAAACCCGGAGACCCAGTACTTC.

The rearrangement uses TRBV15 and TRBJ2-1, with no clear D. The V end was cut by 0 bases, the J end by 10 bases, with 16 bases between. The CDR3 spans 15 residues. Germline CDR1 reads LNHNV; CDR2 reads YYDKDF (reference sequence). CDR3: CATSRDSGVGREQFF. The CDR3 coding sequence is TGTGCCACCAGCAGAGATTCCGGAGTGGGTCGGGAGCAGTTCTTC.

There are a few counts of this clone. V gene TRBV18 combines with J gene TRBJ1-2; D call uncertain. CDR3 length equals 17 residues. Trimming stripped 1 base from V and 8 bases from J, with 23 bases between. Germline V gene data show CDR1 as KGHSH and CDR2 as LQKENI. The DNA of the CDR3 is TGTGCCAGCTCACCACTCGTTTGGCAGGCTTCTTCTGGAGGCTACACCTTC. Translating gives CASSPLVWQASSGGYTF.

V gene TRBV27 combines with J gene TRBJ1-5; 9 nucleotides align to TRBD1. V gave up 5 bases and J gave up 0 bases; unmatched junction bases: 2. Germline V gives CDR1 MNHEY, CDR2 SMNVEV (reference sequence). The CDR3 contains 15 residues. CDR3: CASSRQGDSNQPQHF. Written as DNA, the CDR3 is TGTGCCAGCAGTCGACAGGGGGATAGCAATCAGCCCCAGCATTTT.

The rearrangement uses TRBV2 and TRBJ1-1, with D perhaps matching TRBD1 (5 bases). CDR3 length equals 14 residues. Germline V gene lookup returns CDR1 SNHLY and CDR2 FYNNEI. The V end lost 1 base, the J end lost 7 bases, and 13 bases lay between the germline ends. The CDR3 loop reads CASSEESGEGEAFF. The CDR3 DNA is TGTGCCAGCAGTGAAGAATCGGGGGAGGGTGAAGCTTTCTTT.

Written as DNA, the CDR3 is TGTGCCAGCAGCTTGGGAGGACAGGGTGTTTATGAGCAGTACTTC. Amino acid sequence: CASSLGGQGVYEQYF. The chain employs TRBV5-4 and TRBJ2-7, with 8 bases matching TRBD1. The CDR3 is 15 amino acids. The germline gives CDR1 SGHNT, CDR2 YYREEE (reference sequence). With V trimmed by 0 bases and J by 7 bases, 9 bases remained unmatched. Based on the CDR3 plus reference TRBV5-4 and TRBJ2-7, the full variable domain is ETGVTQSPTHLIKTRGQQVTLRCSSQSGHNTVSWYQQALGQGPQFIFQYYREEENGRGNFPPRFSGLQFPNYSSELNVNALELDDSALYLCASSLGGQGVYEQYFGPGTRLTVT.

V and J are TRBV3-1 (or the pseudogene TRBV3-2) and TRBJ2-2, with 12 bases lining up with TRBD2. Germline V CDR1 and CDR2: LGHDT, YNNKEL (reference sequence). Germline trimming cut 3 bases from V and 7 bases from J; bases unmatched to any gene: 6. The CDR3 has 16 residues. CDR3 sequence (DNA): TGTGCCAGCAGCCAGTTTAGGGGACTAGCGGGCGGGGAGCTGTTTTTT. Encoded protein: CASSQFRGLAGGELFF.

The chain couples TRBV3-1 (or the pseudogene TRBV3-2) to TRBJ2-2, with TRBD1 matching over 11 bases. CDR1 and CDR2 from the germline V gene are LGHDT and YNNKEL (reference sequence). This CDR3 has 18 residues. Losses at the gene ends were 1 base for V and 4 bases for J; bases not matched to a gene: 8. Written as DNA, the CDR3 is TGTGCCAGCAGCCAAGTAGAGTTCGGGACAGGGGGCACCGGGGAGCTGTTTTTT. Protein sequence: CASSQVEFGTGGTGELFF.

The chain combines TRBV28 with TRBJ2-7; tentatively, D is TRBD1 (5 bases). Germline CDR1 MDHEN, CDR2 SYDVKM. Trimming removed 6 bases from V and 2 bases from J, with 14 bases in between. The CDR3 is 14 amino acids. The CDR3 bases are TGTGCCAGCAGACAGGCTGATCGGACCTACGAGCAGTACTTC. This encodes CASRQADRTYEQYF.

In the case of this clone: The same CDR3 can be traced to other DNA sequences in this sample. The chain links TRBV27 to TRBJ2-7; D might be TRBD2 (6 bases). Deletions cut 6 bases from V and 0 bases from J, with 9 bases between. The germline V gene encodes CDR1 MNHEY and CDR2 SMNVEV (reference sequence). The CDR3 has 13 residues. The CDR3 sequence is CASRAGSSYEQYF. Written as DNA, the CDR3 is TGTGCCAGCAGGGCGGGATCCTCCTACGAGCAGTACTTC.

The chain couples TRBV15 to TRBJ1-2, with a tentative D call TRBD1 (6 bases). Germline CDR1 and CDR2: LNHNV and YYDKDF (reference sequence). Trimming took 1 base from V and 2 from J, leaving 11 bases between them. This CDR3 is built from 15 residues. This CDR3 is CATSRGDTENYGYTF. The DNA for the CDR3 is TGTGCCACCAGCAGAGGGGACACCGAAAACTATGGCTACACCTTC.

The chain combines TRBV7-2 with TRBJ2-3; the match to TRBD2 covers 7 bases. The germline CDR1 and CDR2 sequences are SGHTA and FQGNSA. CDR3 length: 15 residues. The ends lost 1 base at V and 0 bases at J; junction bases unmatched: 1. In DNA form, the CDR3 reads TGTGCCAGCAGCTTAGTAGCGGGTAGCACAGATACGCAGTATTTT. It specifies CASSLVAGSTDTQYF.

In this sample, this clone turned up a few times. The chain uses TRBV14 and TRBJ2-7, with TRBD1 as a possible D gene (6 bases). V lost 1 base and J lost 6, with 16 bases in between. CDR1 and CDR2 (germline): SGHDN, FVKESK. This CDR3 region has 15 residues. As DNA, the CDR3 is TGTGCCAGCAGCCAAGCCTGGGGGCCAGTCCCCGAGCAGTACTTC. Translation: CASSQAWGPVPEQYF.

This clone was observed a few times. This chain joins TRBV5-1 and TRBJ2-3; 9 bases are shared with TRBD2. This CDR3 is 15 amino acids long. CDR1 is SGHRS, CDR2 YFSETQ, per germline. V lost 3 bases and J lost 0; bases outside the gene matches: 2. DNA for the CDR3: TGCGCCAGCAGCTCTAGCGGGGCTAGCACAGATACGCAGTATTTT. Translated, it gives CASSSSGASTDTQYF.

The chain links TRBV30 to TRBJ1-2, with D possibly TRBD1 on 6 matching bases. Germline V gene data show CDR1 as GTSNPN and CDR2 as SVGIG (reference sequence). V was trimmed by 4 bases and J by 0 bases, leaving 9 bases between them. The CDR3 length is 13 residues. The CDR3 nucleotides are TGTGCCTGGAAGGGGGTAGCTAACTATGGCTACACCTTC. This gives the protein CAWKGVANYGYTF.